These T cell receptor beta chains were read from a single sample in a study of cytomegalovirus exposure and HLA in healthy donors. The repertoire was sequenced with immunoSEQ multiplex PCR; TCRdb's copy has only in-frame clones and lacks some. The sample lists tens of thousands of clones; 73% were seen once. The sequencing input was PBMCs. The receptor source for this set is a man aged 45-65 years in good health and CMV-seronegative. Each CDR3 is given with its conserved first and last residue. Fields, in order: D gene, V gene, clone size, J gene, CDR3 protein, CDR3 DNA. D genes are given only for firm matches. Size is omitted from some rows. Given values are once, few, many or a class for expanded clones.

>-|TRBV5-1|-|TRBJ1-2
CASSLDPWGDYGYTF
TGCGCCAGCAGCTTGGATCCTTGGGGGGACTATGGCTACACCTTC
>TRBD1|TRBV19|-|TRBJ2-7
CASSSWDRDSYEQYF
TGTGCCAGTAGCTCATGGGACAGGGACTCCTACGAGCAGTACTTC
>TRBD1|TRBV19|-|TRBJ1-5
CASSIVRDRRDPQHF
TGTGCCAGTAGTATAGTAAGGGACAGAAGGGATCCCCAGCATTTT
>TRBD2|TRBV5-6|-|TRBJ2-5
CASSLAPKSGGPETQYF
TGTGCCAGCAGCTTGGCCCCGAAGAGCGGGGGGCCAGAGACCCAGTACTTC
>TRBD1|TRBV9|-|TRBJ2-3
CASGQGALGTDTQYF
TGTGCCAGCGGACAGGGGGCGTTAGGGACAGATACGCAGTATTTT
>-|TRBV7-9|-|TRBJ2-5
CSSRRTGQETQYF
TGTTCCAGCAGGAGGACGGGACAAGAGACCCAGTACTTC
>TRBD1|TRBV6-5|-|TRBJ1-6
CASGQGASPLHF
TGTGCCAGCGGACAGGGGGCCTCACCCCTCCACTTT
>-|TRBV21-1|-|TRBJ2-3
CASSKGRASDGTDTQYF
TGTGCCAGCAGCAAAGGGCGGGCTAGCGACGGCACAGATACGCAGTATTTT
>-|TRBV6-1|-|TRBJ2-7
CASSEALRTSLHEQYF
TGTGCCAGCAGTGAAGCGCTTCGTACTAGTCTCCACGAGCAGTACTTC
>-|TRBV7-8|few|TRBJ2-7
CASSLVVSYEQYF
TGTGCCAGCAGCTTAGTGGTCAGCTACGAGCAGTACTTC
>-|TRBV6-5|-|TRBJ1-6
CASKAGGHNSPLHF
TGTGCCAGCAAAGCGGGCGGACATAATTCACCCCTCCACTTT
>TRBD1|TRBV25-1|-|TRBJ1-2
CASTQGAGGYTF
TGTGCCAGCACCCAGGGGGCGGGTGGCTACACCTTC
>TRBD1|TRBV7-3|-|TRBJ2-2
CASSSADRGPGTGELFF
TGTGCCAGCAGCTCTGCGGACAGGGGGCCTGGCACCGGGGAGCTGTTTTTT
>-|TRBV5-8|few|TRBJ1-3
CASSLAVGPGNTIYF
TGTGCCAGCAGCTTGGCCGTTGGGCCTGGAAACACCATATATTTT
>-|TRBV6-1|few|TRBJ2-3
CASGPRGARDTQYF
TGTGCCAGCGGACCCCGGGGAGCAAGGGATACGCAGTATTTT
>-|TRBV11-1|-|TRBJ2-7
CASRTWDRGASEQYF
TGTGCCAGCAGGACATGGGACCGCGGGGCCTCCGAGCAGTACTTC
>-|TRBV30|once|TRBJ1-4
CAWSVGGSGEKLFF
TGTGCCTGGAGTGTCGGCGGGTCGGGCGAAAAACTGTTTTTT
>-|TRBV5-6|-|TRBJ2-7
CASSLAGVYEQYF
TGTGCCAGCAGCCTGGCCGGGGTTTACGAGCAGTACTTC
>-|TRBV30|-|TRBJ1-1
CAWNPLGGSEAFF
TGTGCCTGGAATCCTCTCGGGGGATCTGAAGCTTTCTTT
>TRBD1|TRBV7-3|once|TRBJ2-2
CASSQTGYTGELFF
TGTGCCAGCAGCCAGACAGGGTACACCGGGGAGCTGTTTTTT
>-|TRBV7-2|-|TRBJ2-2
CASSLVGRAANTGELFF
TGTGCCAGCAGCTTAGTCGGCAGGGCGGCCAACACCGGGGAGCTGTTTTTT
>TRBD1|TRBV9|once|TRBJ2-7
CASSASQGTPLSEQYF
TGTGCCAGCAGCGCCTCACAGGGGACCCCTCTCAGCGAGCAGTACTTC
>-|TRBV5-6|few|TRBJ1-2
CASSLDRVGGYTF
TGTGCCAGCAGCTTGGACAGGGTGGGTGGCTACACCTTC
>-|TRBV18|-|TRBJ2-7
CASSPVADRLTYEQYF
TGTGCCAGCTCACCCGTCGCCGACAGGCTCACCTACGAGCAGTACTTC
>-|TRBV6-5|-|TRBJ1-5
CASRSFSNQPQHF
TGTGCCAGCAGGTCGTTTAGCAATCAGCCCCAGCATTTT